This TCR beta chain was captured by sequencing in a study of blood T cell repertoires in COVID-19. Background on the study: Samples of COVID-19 (acute and convalescent) were obtained from the United States, Italy and Spain.

Produced via immunoSEQ multiplex PCR; TCRdb's table is partial and in-frame only. The data contain 350,000 to 400,000 clones, about 86% of them seen just once; the ten biggest clones take up around 7.5%. This receptor was taken from an older woman with COVID-19, enrolled during active disease. The sequenced material came from peripheral blood.

The DNA for the CDR3 is TGTGCCAGCAGCGCCCCGCCCCGGGATACGCAGTATTTT. Translated, it gives CASSAPPRDTQYF. The V and J genes are TRBV9 and TRBJ2-3, with D unclear. The CDR3 loop spans 13 amino acids. Germline CDR1 reads SGDLS; CDR2 reads YYNGEE. Trimming stripped 3 bases from V and 6 bases from J, with 11 bases between.